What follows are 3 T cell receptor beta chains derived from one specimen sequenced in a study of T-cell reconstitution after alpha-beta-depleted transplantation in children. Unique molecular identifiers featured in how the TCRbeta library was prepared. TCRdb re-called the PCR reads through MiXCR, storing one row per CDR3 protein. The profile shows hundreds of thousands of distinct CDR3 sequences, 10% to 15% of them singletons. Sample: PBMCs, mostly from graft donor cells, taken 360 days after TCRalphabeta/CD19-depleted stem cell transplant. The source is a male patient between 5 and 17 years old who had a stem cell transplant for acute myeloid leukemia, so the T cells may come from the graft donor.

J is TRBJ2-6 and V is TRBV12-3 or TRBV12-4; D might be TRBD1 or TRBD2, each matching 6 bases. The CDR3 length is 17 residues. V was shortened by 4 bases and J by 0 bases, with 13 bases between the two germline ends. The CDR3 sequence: CASSSGGLFSGANVLTF. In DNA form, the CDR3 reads TGTGCCAGCAGTTCCGGGGGCCTTTTCTCTGGGGCCAACGTCCTGACTTTC.

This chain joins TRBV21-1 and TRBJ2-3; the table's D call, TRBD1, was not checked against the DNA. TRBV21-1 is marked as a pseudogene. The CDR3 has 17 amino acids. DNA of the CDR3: TGTGCCAGCAGCTTGAGTACAGGGGTCGGGGGCACAGATACGCAGTATTTT. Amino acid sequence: CASSLSTGVGGTDTQYF.

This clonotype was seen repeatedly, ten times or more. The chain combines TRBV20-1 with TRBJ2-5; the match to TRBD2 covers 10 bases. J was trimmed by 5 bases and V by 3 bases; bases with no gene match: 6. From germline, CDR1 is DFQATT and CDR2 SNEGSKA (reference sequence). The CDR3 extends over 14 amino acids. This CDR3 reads CSASSGGASETQYF. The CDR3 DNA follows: TGCAGTGCTAGCAGCGGGGGGGCGTCGGAGACCCAGTACTTC.